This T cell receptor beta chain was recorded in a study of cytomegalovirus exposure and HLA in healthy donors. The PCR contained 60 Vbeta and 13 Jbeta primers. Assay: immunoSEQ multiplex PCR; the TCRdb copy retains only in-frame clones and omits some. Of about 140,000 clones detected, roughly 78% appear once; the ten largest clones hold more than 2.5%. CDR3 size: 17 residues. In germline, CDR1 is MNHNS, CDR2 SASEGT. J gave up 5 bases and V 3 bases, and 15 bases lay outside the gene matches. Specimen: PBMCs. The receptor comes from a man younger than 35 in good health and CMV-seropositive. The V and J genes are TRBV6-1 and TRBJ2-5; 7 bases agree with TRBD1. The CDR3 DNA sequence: TGTGCCAGCAGTGATCGACGAGGACAGGCCTACCGGGAGACCCAGTACTTC. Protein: CASSDRRGQAYRETQYF.